The entry that follows covers one T cell receptor beta chain sequence. What this receptor recognizes is not known. No much larger clonotype is one base removed from it; base qualities were not supplied. These data belong to a study of blood T cell repertoires in COVID-19 (dated by TCRdb to 2020 to 2021). Context from the whole study: Collaborator samples came from the United States, Italy and Spain and covered acute and convalescent phases of COVID-19. Where HLA class I and class II types were available, the types were taken from metadata supplied by the sample provider, not from assay-based typing. Subjects who had been exposed to COVID-19, were actively infected with it, or had recovered from it provided the deeply sampled blood TCRbeta repertoires that made up the dataset. The prospective study material was composed of cDNA or gDNA derived from T cells, B-cell-depleted T cells, or PBMCs. The samples were drawn from the first 160 participants of the ongoing ImmuneRACE study and from 950 to 1,500 subjects provided by 6 global collaborators. Nearly every sample came with metadata listing a de-identified subject ID, COVID-19 status, age in years and sex. A freely available public database, intended as a resource for researchers studying the immune response to SARS-CoV-2, is where the repertoires were released.

Results and caveats for the whole study, not just this receptor: The quantity of clinical and demographic metadata differed by source and by participant and was supplied without curation.

The CDR3 goes from the cysteine to the phenylalanine over 12 residues. The CDR3 DNA has 36 bases and is translated from base 1. From a lookup of the germline V gene, CDR1 and CDR2 are KGHDR and SFDVKD. Deletion took 6 bases off V and 7 bases off J, with a span of 8 bases between the germline ends. Collaborating institutions collected whole blood in K2EDTA tubes following their own protocols. Collaborator samples were shipped for TCRbeta analysis as frozen whole blood, isolated PBMCs, or DNA extracted from either sample type. TCRbeta CDR3 regions were amplified from genomic DNA by means of the immunoSEQ Assay, a bias-controlled multiplex PCR. Per the authors' processing: Nucleated cell counts per sample were estimated from amplification of reference gene primers within the assay. Sequence reads were collapsed and filtered to measure the absolute abundance of every unique TCRbeta CDR3 rearrangement. For each sample, productive Simpson clonality was calculated as the square root of Simpson's diversity index over productive rearrangements. The clones in this table, taken by TCRdb from immuneACCESS, are in-frame only. Not every clone is retained; where verified, under half of the shortfall comes from an unresolved V gene, and the cause of the rest is unknown. For V, J and clone size, that table is used; D and trimming come from the DNA. This sample comprises some 250,000 clones, 84% of them detected only once. The ten largest clones add up to roughly 4% of the sample.

This receptor chain uses TRBV24-1 and TRBJ2-2; D gene: possibly TRBD1, on 5 matching bases. What was sequenced was peripheral blood. This sequence originates from a man aged 55 to 69 with acute or convalescent COVID-19. In nucleotide form, the sequence is TGTGCCACCAGTCAGGGTTTCGGGGAGCTGTTTTTT. It translates as CATSQGFGELFF.